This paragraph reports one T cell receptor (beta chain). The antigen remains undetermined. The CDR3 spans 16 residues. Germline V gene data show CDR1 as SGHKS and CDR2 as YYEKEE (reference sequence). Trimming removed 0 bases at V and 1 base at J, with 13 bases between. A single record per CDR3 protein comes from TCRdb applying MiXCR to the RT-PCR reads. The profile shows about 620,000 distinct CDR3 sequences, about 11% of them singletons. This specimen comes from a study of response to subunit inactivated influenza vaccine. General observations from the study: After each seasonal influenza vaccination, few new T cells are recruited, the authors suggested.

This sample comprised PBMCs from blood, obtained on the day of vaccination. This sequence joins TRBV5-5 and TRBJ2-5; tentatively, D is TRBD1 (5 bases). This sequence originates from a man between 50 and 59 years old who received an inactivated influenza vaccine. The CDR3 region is CASSLAPSQGQETQYF. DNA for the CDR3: TGTGCCAGCAGCTTGGCCCCATCCCAGGGCCAAGAGACCCAGTACTTC.